The entry that follows covers one TCR beta chain sequence. Its antigen is as yet unknown. Assay: immunoSEQ multiplex PCR; the TCRdb copy retains only in-frame clones and omits some. The sample shows 70,000 to 95,000 clones, 75% to 85% of them seen only once. The sample comes from a study of T cell responses to AZD1222 COVID-19 vaccine. General observations from the study: Only after the peak T cell response were repertoires sampled. Clonal diversity may have been underestimated, and the donors were mostly white British, with more females than males.

The clonotype was recovered from an adult in good health. Here the sequenced sample was peripheral blood, taken on day 0 of AZD1222 vaccination.

The CDR3 nucleotides read TGTGCCAGCAGCTTAGCTAATTCACCCCTCCACTTT. Translated: CASSLANSPLHF. This chain uses TRBV7-9 with TRBJ1-6, with D hard to call. CDR1 SEHNR and CDR2 FQNEAQ come from the germline V gene (reference sequence). This CDR3 spans 12 amino acids. V lost 0 bases, J lost 6 bases, and 0 bases lay in between. Drawing the rest from reference TRBV7-9 and TRBJ1-6, the complete variable domain is DTGVSQNPRHKITKRGQNVTFRCDPISEHNRLYWYRQTLGQGPEFLTYFQNEAQLEKSRLLSDRFSAERPKGSFSTLEIQRTEQGDSAMYLCASSLANSPLHFGNGTRLTVT.